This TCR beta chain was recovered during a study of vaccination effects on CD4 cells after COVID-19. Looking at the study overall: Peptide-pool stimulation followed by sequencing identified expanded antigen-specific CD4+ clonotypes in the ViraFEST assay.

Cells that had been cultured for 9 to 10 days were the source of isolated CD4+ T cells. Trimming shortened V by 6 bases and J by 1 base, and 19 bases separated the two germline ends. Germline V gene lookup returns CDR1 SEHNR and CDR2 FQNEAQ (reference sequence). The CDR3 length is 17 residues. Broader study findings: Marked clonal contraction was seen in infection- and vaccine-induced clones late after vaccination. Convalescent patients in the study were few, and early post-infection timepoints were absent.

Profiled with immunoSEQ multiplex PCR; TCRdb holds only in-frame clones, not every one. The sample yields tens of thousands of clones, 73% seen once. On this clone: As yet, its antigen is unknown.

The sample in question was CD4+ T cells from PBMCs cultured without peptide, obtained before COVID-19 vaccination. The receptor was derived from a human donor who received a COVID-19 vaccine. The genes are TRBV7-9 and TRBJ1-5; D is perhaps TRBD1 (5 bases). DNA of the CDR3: TGTGCCAGCAGAGGTGGGCTCGGGGGGTTAAGCAATCAGCCCCAGCATTTT. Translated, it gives CASRGGLGGLSNQPQHF.